This T cell receptor beta chain comes out of a study of cytomegalovirus exposure and HLA in healthy donors. Study overall: Early released data comprised some 91 million unique TCRs from HLA-typed donors.

Germline CDR1 reads LNHDA; CDR2 reads SQIVND (reference sequence). This CDR3 spans 15 amino acids. V was pared by 6 bases and J by 1 base, with 5 bases of the junction left unmatched. This clone appeared once. Antigen: not known. The PCR contained 60 Vbeta and 13 Jbeta primers. Some clones are missing from TCRdb's copy, which holds only in-frame ones; the method was immunoSEQ multiplex PCR. Of more than 70,000 clones listed, over 60% were seen once; the top ten hold 7.6%. The study's findings and limits: A later analysis showed HLA-associated TCR beta chains outstripping equally common others in clonal expansion. Analyses of presence and absence presupposed an approximately uniform sequencing depth across donors.

The rearrangement links TRBV19 to TRBJ1-1, with 10 nucleotides matching TRBD1. Sequenced sample: PBMCs. The clonotype was recovered from a man aged 35 to 55 in good health and CMV-seropositive. CDR3 in DNA: TGTGCCAGTAGGACAGGGGGCTTTTCGAACACTGAAGCTTTCTTT. This codes for CASRTGGFSNTEAFF.